The sequence of this T cell receptor beta chain was determined in a study of T cell changes during pregnancy in multiple sclerosis. Clones were sequenced by immunoSEQ multiplex PCR, and TCRdb holds only the in-frame ones, with some missing. The repertoire has roughly 48,000 clones, 88% of them found once; the top ten carry around 1.3%. With V trimmed by 10 bases and J by 5 bases, 15 bases remained unmatched. This CDR3 has 15 residues. From germline, CDR1 is ENHRY and CDR2 SYGVKD. The sequencing used CD4+ T cells from peripheral blood mononuclear cells, collected in the second trimester of pregnancy. This TCR was recovered from a female donor with multiple sclerosis, enrolled in a pregnancy study. The chain couples TRBV10-3 to TRBJ1-1; TRBD1 agrees at 8 bases. In nucleotides, the CDR3 is TGTGCCACAGGGACGGACAGGGTCATGGGTACTGAAGCTTTCTTT. Translated: CATGTDRVMGTEAFF.